What follows are 11 T cell receptor beta chains derived from one specimen sequenced in a study of blood T cell repertoires in COVID-19. Produced via immunoSEQ multiplex PCR; TCRdb's table is partial and in-frame only. Here the sample spans more than 85,000 clones, around 81% being singletons. The specimen sequenced was peripheral blood. The source of these receptors is a woman in her 70s with acute or convalescent COVID-19.

The sample holds one count of this clone. The V and J genes are TRBV30 and TRBJ2-1; TRBD2 matches at 10 bases. J gave up 4 bases and V 2 bases, and 11 bases lay outside the gene matches. This CDR3 comprises 17 residues. Germline assignment: CDR1 GTSNPN and CDR2 SVGIG (reference sequence). Here the CDR3 reads CAWSLPPLAGVYNEQFF. CDR3 DNA sequence: TGTGCCTGGAGTCTCCCTCCGCTAGCGGGGGTTTACAATGAGCAGTTCTTC.

This clone has only one observation. CDR3 protein: CASSSRTGETQYF. In DNA form, the CDR3 reads TGTGCCAGCAGTTCCCGGACAGGGGAGACCCAGTACTTC. The chain is built from TRBV6-5 and TRBJ2-5; TRBD1 agrees at 8 bases. The V gene end was trimmed by 4 bases and the J gene end by 5 bases; junction bases not matched to a gene: 3. This CDR3 is 13 amino acids long. Germline-derived CDR1 and CDR2 are MNHEY and SVGAGI.

V is TRBV6-2 or TRBV6-3 and J is TRBJ2-3; 10 bases fit TRBD2. Per germline, CDR1 MNHEY and CDR2 SVGEGT. CDR3 length: 16 amino acids. With 5 bases clipped from V and 1 base from J, the junction kept 6 bases outside the gene matches. In DNA form, the CDR3 reads TGTGCCAGCAGTAAGGGGCTAGCGGGAGGCACAGATACGCAGTATTTT. It is translated as CASSKGLAGGTDTQYF.

The J gene is TRBJ2-2, the V gene TRBV28; D perhaps matches TRBD2 (6 bases). Trimming pared 3 bases from V and 4 bases from J, leaving 12 bases between. The CDR3 is 15 residues long. Germline loops: CDR1 MDHEN, CDR2 SYDVKM. This CDR3 is CASSFGGSFTGELFF. As DNA, the CDR3 is TGTGCCAGCAGTTTCGGAGGGTCTTTCACCGGGGAGCTGTTTTTT.

The chain links TRBV7-9 to TRBJ2-5, with 9 bases identical to TRBD1. The CDR3 totals 16 residues. CDR1 and CDR2 (germline): SEHNR, FQNEAQ (reference sequence). Germline trimming cut 4 bases from V and 7 bases from J; bases unmatched to any gene: 13. This CDR3 is CASSSLPGQGLATQYF. CDR3 bases: TGTGCCAGCAGCTCCTTACCGGGACAGGGCTTAGCGACCCAGTACTTC.

The V call is TRBV7-2, the J call TRBJ2-3; 10 bases are shared with TRBD2. Germline V lookup: CDR1 SGHTA, CDR2 FQGNSA. The CDR3 covers 16 residues. V shed 2 bases, J shed 2 bases, and the junction held 4 bases outside the gene matches. The CDR3 here is CASSLWLAGDTDTQYF. DNA of the CDR3: TGTGCCAGCAGCTTATGGCTAGCGGGGGACACAGATACGCAGTATTTT.

This rearrangement joins TRBV4-3 to TRBJ1-1; a possible D gene is TRBD1 (6 bases). Germline V gene lookup returns CDR1 LGHNA and CDR2 YSLEER. V lost 2 bases, J lost 4 bases, and 14 bases lay in between. The CDR3 is 15 amino acids. DNA for the CDR3: TGCGCCAGCAGCCAAATACAGGGCCTCCCCACTGAAGCTTTCTTT. Residues: CASSQIQGLPTEAFF.

This chain uses TRBV5-4 with TRBJ2-7; the D gene is possibly TRBD2 (7 bases). V dropped 0 bases and J dropped 5 bases, with 15 bases sitting between them. The CDR3 is 15 amino acids. Germline V gene lookup returns CDR1 SGHNT and CDR2 YYREEE (reference sequence). The CDR3 region has the DNA TGTGCCAGCAGCTTGGACCTAGGGGGGGGGAACGAGCAGTACTTC. This translates into CASSLDLGGGNEQYF. The full variable domain, in which reference TRBV5-4 and TRBJ2-7 provide the parts outside the CDR3, is ETGVTQSPTHLIKTRGQQVTLRCSSQSGHNTVSWYQQALGQGPQFIFQYYREEENGRGNFPPRFSGLQFPNYSSELNVNALELDDSALYLCASSLDLGGGNEQYFGPGTRLTVT.

This clone has more than one count but fewer than ten. The J gene is TRBJ1-6, the V gene TRBV11-2; the D gene is possibly TRBD1 (5 bases). V was pared by 3 bases and J by 0 bases, with 18 bases between. The germline V gene encodes CDR1 SGHAT and CDR2 FQNNGV. The CDR3 covers 19 residues. The DNA for the CDR3 is TGTGCCAGCAGCTTCCAAACGACGGGGGGGAGCTCCTATAATTCACCCCTCCACTTT. Protein sequence: CASSFQTTGGSSYNSPLHF.

The genes are TRBV4-1 and TRBJ1-1; no reliable D call. V was trimmed by 0 bases and J by 0 bases, leaving 11 bases between them. Germline V gene sequence: CDR1 MGHRA, CDR2 YSYEKL. There are 16 residues in the CDR3. The CDR3 DNA follows: TGCGCCAGCAGCCAAGAGGGCAGCTTAATGAACACTGAAGCTTTCTTT. The encoded protein is CASSQEGSLMNTEAFF.

V is TRBV29-1 and J is TRBJ2-1; D not resolved. Germline assignment: CDR1 SQVTM and CDR2 ANQGSEA. This CDR3 has 13 amino acids. Trimming left V 3 bases short and J 0 bases short, with 6 bases between. In DNA form, the CDR3 reads TGCAGCGTTGAGACAACCTCCTACAATGAGCAGTTCTTC. Its protein product is CSVETTSYNEQFF.